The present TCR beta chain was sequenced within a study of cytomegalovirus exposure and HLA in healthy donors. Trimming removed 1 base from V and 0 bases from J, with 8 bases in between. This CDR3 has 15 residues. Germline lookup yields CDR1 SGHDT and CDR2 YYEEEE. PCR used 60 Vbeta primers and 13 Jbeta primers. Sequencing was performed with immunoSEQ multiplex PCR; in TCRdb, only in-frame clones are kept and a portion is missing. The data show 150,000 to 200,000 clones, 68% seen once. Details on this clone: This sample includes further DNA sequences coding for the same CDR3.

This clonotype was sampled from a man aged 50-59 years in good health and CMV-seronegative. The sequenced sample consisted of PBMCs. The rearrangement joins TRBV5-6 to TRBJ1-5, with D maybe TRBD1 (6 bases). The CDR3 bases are TGTGCCAGCAGCTTGAGGGGGTATAGCAATCAGCCCCAGCATTTT. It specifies CASSLRGYSNQPQHF.